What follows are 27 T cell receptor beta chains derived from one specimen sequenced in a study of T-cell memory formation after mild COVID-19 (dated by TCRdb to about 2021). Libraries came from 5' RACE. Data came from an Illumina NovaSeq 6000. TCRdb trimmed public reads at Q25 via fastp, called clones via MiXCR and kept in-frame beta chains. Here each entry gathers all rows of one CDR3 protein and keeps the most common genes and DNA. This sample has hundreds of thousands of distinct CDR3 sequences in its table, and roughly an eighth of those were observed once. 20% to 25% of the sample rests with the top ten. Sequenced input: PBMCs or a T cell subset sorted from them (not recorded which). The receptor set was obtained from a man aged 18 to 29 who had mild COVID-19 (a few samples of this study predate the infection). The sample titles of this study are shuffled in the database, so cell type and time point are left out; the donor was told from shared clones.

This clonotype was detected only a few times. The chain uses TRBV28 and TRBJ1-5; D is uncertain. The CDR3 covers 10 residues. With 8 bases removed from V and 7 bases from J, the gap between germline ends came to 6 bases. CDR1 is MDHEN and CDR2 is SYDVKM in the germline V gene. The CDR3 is CASGRQPQHF. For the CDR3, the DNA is TGTGCCAGCGGGAGGCAGCCCCAGCATTTT.

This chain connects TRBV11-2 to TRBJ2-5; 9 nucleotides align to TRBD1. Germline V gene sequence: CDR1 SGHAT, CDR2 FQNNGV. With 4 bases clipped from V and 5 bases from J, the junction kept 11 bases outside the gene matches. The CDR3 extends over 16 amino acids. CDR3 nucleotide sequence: TGTGCCAGCAGCTACCCACGGGACAGGGTATGGGAGACCCAGTACTTC. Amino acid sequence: CASSYPRDRVWETQYF.

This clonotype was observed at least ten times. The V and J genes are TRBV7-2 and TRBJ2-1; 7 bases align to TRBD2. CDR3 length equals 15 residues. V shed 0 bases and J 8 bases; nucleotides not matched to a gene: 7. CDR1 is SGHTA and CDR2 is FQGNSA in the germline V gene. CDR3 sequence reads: CASSLASGLFDEQFF. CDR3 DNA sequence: TGTGCCAGCAGCTTAGCTAGCGGGCTATTCGATGAGCAGTTCTTC.

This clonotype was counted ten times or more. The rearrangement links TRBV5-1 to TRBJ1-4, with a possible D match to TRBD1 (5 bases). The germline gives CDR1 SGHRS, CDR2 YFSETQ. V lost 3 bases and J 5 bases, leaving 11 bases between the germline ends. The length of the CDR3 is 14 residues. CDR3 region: CASSSGRDNEKLFF. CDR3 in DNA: TGCGCCAGCAGCTCGGGACGGGACAATGAAAAACTGTTTTTT. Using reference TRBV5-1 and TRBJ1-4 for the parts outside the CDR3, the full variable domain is KAGVTQTPRYLIKTRGQQVTLSCSPISGHRSVSWYQQTPGQGLQFLFEYFSETQRNKGNFPGRFSGRQFSNSRSEMNVSTLELGDSALYLCASSSGRDNEKLFFGSGTQLSVL.

DNA of the CDR3: TGTGCCAGCAGTTACTCAGGGTTTCTGATGTCTGCTGGGGCCAACGTCCTGACTTTC. Its protein product is CASSYSGFLMSAGANVLTF. The rearrangement joins TRBV6-5 to TRBJ2-6; D is undetermined. The CDR3 runs 19 residues. V lost 0 bases and J lost 2, with 17 bases in between. The germline gives CDR1 MNHEY, CDR2 SVGAGI.

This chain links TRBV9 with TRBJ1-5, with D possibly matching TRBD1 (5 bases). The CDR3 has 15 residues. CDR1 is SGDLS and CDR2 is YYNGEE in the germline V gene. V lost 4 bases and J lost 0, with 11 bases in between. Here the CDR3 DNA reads TGTGCCAGCAGCCCAGGGATGAATAGCAATCAGCCCCAGCATTTT. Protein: CASSPGMNSNQPQHF.

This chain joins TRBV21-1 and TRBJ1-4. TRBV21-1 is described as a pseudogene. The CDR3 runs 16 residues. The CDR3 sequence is CASTPGEGTANEKLFF. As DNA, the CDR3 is TGTGCCAGCACCCCCGGCGAGGGGACAGCTAATGAAAAACTGTTTTTT.

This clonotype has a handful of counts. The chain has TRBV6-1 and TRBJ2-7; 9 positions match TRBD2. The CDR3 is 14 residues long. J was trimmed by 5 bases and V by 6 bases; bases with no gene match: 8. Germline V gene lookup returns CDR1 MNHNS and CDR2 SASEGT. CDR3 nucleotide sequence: TGTGCCAGCAGCTTCCCAGAGCGGGGGGACGAGCAGTACGTC. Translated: CASSFPERGDEQYV.

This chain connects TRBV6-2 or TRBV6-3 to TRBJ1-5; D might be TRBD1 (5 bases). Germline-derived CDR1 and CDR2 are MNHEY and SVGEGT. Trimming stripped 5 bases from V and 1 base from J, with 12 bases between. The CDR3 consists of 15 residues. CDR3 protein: CASSPLKGSNQPQHF. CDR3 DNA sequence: TGTGCCAGCAGTCCTCTCAAGGGGAGCAATCAGCCCCAGCATTTT.

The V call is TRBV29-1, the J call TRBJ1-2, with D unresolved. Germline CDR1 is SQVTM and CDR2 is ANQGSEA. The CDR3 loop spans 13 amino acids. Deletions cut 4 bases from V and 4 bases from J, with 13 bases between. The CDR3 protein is CSVGGGDFYGYTF. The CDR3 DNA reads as TGCAGCGTTGGAGGAGGAGACTTCTATGGCTACACCTTC. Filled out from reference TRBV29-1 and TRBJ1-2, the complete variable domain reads SAVISQKPSRDICQRGTSLTIQCQVDSQVTMMFWYRQQPGQSLTLIATANQGSEATYESGFVIDKFPISRPNLTFSTLTVSNMSPEDSSIYLCSVGGGDFYGYTFGSGTRLTVV.

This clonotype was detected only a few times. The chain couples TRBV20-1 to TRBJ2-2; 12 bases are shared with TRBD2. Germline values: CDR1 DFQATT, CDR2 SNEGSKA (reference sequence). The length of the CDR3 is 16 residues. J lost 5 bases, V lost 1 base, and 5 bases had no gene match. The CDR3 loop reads CSARVPTSGGTGELFF. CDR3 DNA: TGCAGTGCTAGAGTTCCGACTAGCGGGGGTACCGGGGAGCTGTTTTTT.

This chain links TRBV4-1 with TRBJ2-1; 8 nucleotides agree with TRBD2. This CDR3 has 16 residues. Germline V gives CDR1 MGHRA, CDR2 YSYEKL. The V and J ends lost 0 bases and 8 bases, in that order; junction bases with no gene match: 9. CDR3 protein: CASSQDFGGAFDEQFF. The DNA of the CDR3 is TGCGCCAGCAGCCAAGATTTCGGGGGGGCTTTCGATGAGCAGTTCTTC.

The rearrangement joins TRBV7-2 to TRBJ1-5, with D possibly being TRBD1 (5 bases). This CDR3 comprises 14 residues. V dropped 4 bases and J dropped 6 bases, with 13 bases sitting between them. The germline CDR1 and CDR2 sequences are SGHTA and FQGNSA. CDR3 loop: CASSSSSGGQPQHF. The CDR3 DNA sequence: TGTGCCAGCAGCTCCTCATCCGGGGGTCAGCCCCAGCATTTT. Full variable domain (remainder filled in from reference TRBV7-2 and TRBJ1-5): GAGVSQSPSNKVTEKGKDVELRCDPISGHTALYWYRQSLGQGLEFLIYFQGNSAPDKSGLPSDRFSAERTGGSVSTLTIQRTQQEDSAVYLCASSSSSGGQPQHFGDGTRLSIL.

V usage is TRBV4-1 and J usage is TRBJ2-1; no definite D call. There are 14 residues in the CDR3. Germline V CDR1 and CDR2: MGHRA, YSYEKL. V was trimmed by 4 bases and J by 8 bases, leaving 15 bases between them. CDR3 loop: CASSPLPSGDEQFF. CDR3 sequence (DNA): TGCGCCAGCAGCCCCCTCCCGTCGGGCGATGAGCAGTTCTTC.

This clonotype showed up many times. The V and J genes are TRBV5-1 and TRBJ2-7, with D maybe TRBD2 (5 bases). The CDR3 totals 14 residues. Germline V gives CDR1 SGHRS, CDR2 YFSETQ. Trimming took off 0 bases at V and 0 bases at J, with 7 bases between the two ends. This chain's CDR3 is CASSLGSVSYEQYF. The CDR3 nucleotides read TGCGCCAGCAGCTTGGGTAGCGTCTCCTACGAGCAGTACTTC.

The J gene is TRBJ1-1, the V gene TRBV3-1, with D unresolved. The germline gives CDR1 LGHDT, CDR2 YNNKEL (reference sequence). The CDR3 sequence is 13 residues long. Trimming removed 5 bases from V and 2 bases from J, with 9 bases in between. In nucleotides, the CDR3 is TGTGCCAGCAGCTGGGCAACAAACACTGAAGCTTTCTTT. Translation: CASSWATNTEAFF. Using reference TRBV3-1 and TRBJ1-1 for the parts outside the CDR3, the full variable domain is DTAVSQTPKYLVTQMGNDKSIKCEQNLGHDTMYWYKQDSKKFLKIMFSYNNKELIINETVPNRFSPKSPDKAHLNLHINSLELGDSAVYFCASSWATNTEAFFGQGTRLTVV.

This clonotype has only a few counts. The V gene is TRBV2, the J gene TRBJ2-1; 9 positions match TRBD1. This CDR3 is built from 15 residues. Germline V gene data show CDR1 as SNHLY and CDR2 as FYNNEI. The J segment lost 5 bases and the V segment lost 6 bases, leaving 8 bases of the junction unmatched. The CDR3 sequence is CASRPRDRAHNEQFF. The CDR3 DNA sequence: TGTGCCAGCAGACCCCGGGACAGGGCACACAATGAGCAGTTCTTC. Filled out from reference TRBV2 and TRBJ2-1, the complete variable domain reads EPEVTQTPSHQVTQMGQEVILRCVPISNHLYFYWYRQILGQKVEFLVSFYNNEISEKSEIFDDQFSVERPDGSNFTLKIRSTKLEDSAMYFCASRPRDRAHNEQFFGPGTRLTVL.

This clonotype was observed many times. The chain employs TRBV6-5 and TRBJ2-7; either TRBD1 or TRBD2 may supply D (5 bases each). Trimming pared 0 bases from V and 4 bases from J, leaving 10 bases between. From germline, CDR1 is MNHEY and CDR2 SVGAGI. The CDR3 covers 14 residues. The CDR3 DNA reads TGTGCCAGCAGTTACTCGAGGGGAGATTACGAGCAGTACTTC. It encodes CASSYSRGDYEQYF.

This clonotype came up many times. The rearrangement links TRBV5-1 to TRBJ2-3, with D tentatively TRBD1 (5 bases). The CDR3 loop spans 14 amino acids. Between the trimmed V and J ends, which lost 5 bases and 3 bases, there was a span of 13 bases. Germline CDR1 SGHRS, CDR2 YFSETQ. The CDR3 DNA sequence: TGCGCCAGCAGTGGGCAGGGTTCGACAGATACGCAGTATTTT. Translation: CASSGQGSTDTQYF.

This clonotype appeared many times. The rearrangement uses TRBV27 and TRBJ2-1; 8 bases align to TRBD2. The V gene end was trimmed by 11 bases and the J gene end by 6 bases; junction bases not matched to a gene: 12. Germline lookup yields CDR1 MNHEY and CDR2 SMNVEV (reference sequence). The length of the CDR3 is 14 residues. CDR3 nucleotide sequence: TGTGCCGGCTCCCCGGGACTAGGGGGCAATGAGCAGTTCTTC. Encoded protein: CAGSPGLGGNEQFF.

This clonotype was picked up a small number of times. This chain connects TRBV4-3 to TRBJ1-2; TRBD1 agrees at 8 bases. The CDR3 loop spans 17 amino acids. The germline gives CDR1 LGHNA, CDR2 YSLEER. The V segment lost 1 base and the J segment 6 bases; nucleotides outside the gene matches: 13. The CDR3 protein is CASSQGPGGSASHGYTF. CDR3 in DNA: TGCGCCAGCAGCCAAGGTCCAGGGGGCTCGGCATCTCATGGCTACACCTTC.

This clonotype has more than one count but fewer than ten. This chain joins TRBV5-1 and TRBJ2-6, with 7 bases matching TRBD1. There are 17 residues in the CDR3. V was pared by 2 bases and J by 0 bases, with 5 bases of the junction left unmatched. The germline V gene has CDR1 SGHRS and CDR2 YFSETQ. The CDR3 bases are TGCGCCAGCAGCTTAGGGACAGCTATCTCTGGGGCCAACGTCCTGACTTTC. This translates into CASSLGTAISGANVLTF.

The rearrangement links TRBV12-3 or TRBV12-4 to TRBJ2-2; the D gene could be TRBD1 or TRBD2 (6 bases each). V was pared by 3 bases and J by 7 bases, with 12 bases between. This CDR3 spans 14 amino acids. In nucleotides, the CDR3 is TGTGCCAGCAGTTTGTACAGGGAGGACGGGGAGCTGTTTTTT. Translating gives CASSLYREDGELFF.

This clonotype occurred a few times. The CDR3 DNA follows: TGTGCCAGCAGCCAAGATATCCTAGCGGGGCGCACAGATACGCAGTATTTT. Encoded protein: CASSQDILAGRTDTQYF. The chain joins TRBV4-2 to TRBJ2-3; 9 nucleotides line up with TRBD2. Germline lookup yields CDR1 LGHNA and CDR2 YNFKEQ. The trim removed 0 bases at V and 1 base at J, leaving 5 bases unmatched. The CDR3 length is 17 residues.

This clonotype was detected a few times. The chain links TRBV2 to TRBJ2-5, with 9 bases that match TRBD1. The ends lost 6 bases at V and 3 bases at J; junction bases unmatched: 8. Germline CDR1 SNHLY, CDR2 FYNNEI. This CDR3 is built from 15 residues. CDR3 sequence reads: CASSGDRAGEETQYF. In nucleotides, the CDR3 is TGTGCCAGCAGCGGGGACAGGGCCGGGGAAGAGACCCAGTACTTC.

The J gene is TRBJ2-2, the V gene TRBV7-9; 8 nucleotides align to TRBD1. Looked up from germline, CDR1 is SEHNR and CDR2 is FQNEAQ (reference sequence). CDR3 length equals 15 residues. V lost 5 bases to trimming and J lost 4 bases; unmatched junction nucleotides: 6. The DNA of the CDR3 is TGTGCCAGCAGCAGGGACAGGATTTCCACCGGGGAGCTGTTTTTT. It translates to CASSRDRISTGELFF.

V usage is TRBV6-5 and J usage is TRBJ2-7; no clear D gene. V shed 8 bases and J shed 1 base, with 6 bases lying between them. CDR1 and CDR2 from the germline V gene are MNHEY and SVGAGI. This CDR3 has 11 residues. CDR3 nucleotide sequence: TGTGCCAGCCAGAGATCCTACGAGCAGTACGTC. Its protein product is CASQRSYEQYV.